This T cell receptor beta chain was profiled in a study of beta chain features in type 1 diabetes. V shed 4 bases and J shed 1 base, with 11 bases lying between them. CDR1 is SGHRS, CDR2 YFSETQ, per germline. The CDR3 length is 14 residues. The study, taken as a whole, reports: When VDJ junctions were examined, type 1 diabetes patients showed fewer insertions and more deletions. In every one of the four CD4+ subsets, TCRB CDR3s were moderately but significantly shorter in Type 1 diabetes patients.

cDNA synthesis used the whole RNA isolate, giving expressed TCRB sequences. Samples of naive, central memory and regulatory T cells yielded a mean of about 3.9 million reads. Generated by immunoSEQ multiplex PCR, the TCRdb table keeps only in-frame clones and is missing some. Among 500,000 to 850,000 clones listed, over 12% were seen once. In the case of this clone: Its antigen is still unknown.

Specimen: naive CD4+ T cells from blood. The TCR was taken from a man younger than 35 with type 1 diabetes. The V call is TRBV5-1, the J call TRBJ1-1; D is uncertain. The CDR3 loop reads CASSATAPNTEAFF. The CDR3 nucleotides are TGCGCCAGCAGCGCGACCGCCCCGAACACTGAAGCTTTCTTT.